This entry describes one TCR beta chain. Its specificity is not known. This specimen belongs to a study of yellow fever vaccine responses in identical twins. TCRdb itself ran the RT-PCR reads through MiXCR, one entry per CDR3 protein. The sample has around 15,000 distinct CDR3 sequences; 80% to 85% are singletons. Overall study results and limits: Convergence reportedly seemed to mark part of the twins' vaccine T cell response, with personalization marking the rest.

The ends lost 4 bases at V and 0 bases at J; junction bases unmatched: 3. This CDR3 contains 18 residues. Germline-derived CDR1 and CDR2 are SGHVS and FNYEAQ. Sequenced material: T cells from blood (PBMCs), unsorted or a sorted subset (not recorded which), taken before or after yellow fever vaccination (not recorded which). The chain joins TRBV7-6 to TRBJ2-2, with 15 bases identical to TRBD2. The sequence was obtained from a woman under 30 who received the yellow fever vaccine. The CDR3 loop reads CASSWTSGRGTNTGELFF. CDR3 in DNA: TGTGCCAGCAGCTGGACTAGCGGGAGGGGGACGAACACCGGGGAGCTGTTTTTT.